What follows are 22 T cell receptor beta chains derived from one specimen sequenced in a study of blood T cell repertoires in COVID-19. The table came from immunoSEQ multiplex PCR; TCRdb's copy has only in-frame clones and leaves some out. In the table there are approximately 94,000 clones, 80% to 90% of which are singletons. Input material: peripheral blood. The receptors derive from a woman in her seventies with acute or convalescent COVID-19.

The chain carries TRBV3-1 (or the pseudogene TRBV3-2) and TRBJ2-5; 10 bases are a match to TRBD2. The V and J ends lost 4 bases and 7 bases, in that order; junction bases with no gene match: 15. CDR3 length: 17 amino acids. Germline V lookup: CDR1 LGHDT, CDR2 YNNKEL (reference sequence). For the CDR3, the DNA is TGTGCCAGCAGCCCCCCTCGAGCGGGAGGGAGCCCGGGGACCCAGTACTTC. Residues: CASSPPRAGGSPGTQYF.

The V and J genes are TRBV19 and TRBJ2-3; D is unclear. Germline lookup yields CDR1 LNHDA and CDR2 SQIVND (reference sequence). This CDR3 has 13 amino acids. The V gene lost 3 bases and the J gene lost 4 bases, with 8 bases spanning the gap. CDR3 in DNA: TGTGCCAGTAGTATGGTGGGCGCAGATACGCAGTATTTT. Amino acid sequence: CASSMVGADTQYF.

This chain joins TRBV6-5 and TRBJ2-7; 8 bases map to TRBD1. V lost 7 bases to trimming and J lost 6 bases; unmatched junction nucleotides: 11. CDR3 length equals 14 residues. Germline V gene lookup returns CDR1 MNHEY and CDR2 SVGAGI. Written as DNA, the CDR3 is TGTGCCAGCACCAGGGACAGGTCCCCCGGCGAGCAGTACTTC. It codes for CASTRDRSPGEQYF.

This clone was picked up one time. The chain employs TRBV9 and TRBJ2-2; no reliable D call. The CDR3 runs 14 residues. Per germline, CDR1 SGDLS and CDR2 YYNGEE. Trimming stripped 2 bases from V and 4 bases from J, with 9 bases between. CDR3 sequence reads: CASSVSVSTGELFF. CDR3 nucleotide sequence: TGTGCCAGCAGCGTCTCGGTTTCCACCGGGGAGCTGTTTTTT.

J is TRBJ1-1 and V is TRBV21-1. TRBV21-1 is reported as a pseudogene. CDR3 size: 11 residues. In DNA, the CDR3 is TGTGCCAGCAGCCCGGGTTCGGCAGCTTTCTTT. Protein product: CASSPGSAAFF.

The chain recombines TRBV4-1 with TRBJ2-7, with TRBD1 matching 7 bases. Germline V gene data show CDR1 as MGHRA and CDR2 as YSYEKL. The CDR3 is 16 residues long. V lost 2 bases to trimming and J lost 2 bases; unmatched junction nucleotides: 9. The CDR3, as DNA: TGCGCCAGCAGCCAAACACCCTACAGGGGTCCCTACGAGCAGTACTTC. Protein sequence: CASSQTPYRGPYEQYF.

This chain links TRBV7-3 with TRBJ2-2; 10 positions agree with TRBD2. V lost 4 bases, J lost 4 bases, and 3 bases stayed unmatched. Germline CDR1 is SGHTA and CDR2 is FQGTGA. The CDR3 loop spans 15 amino acids. CDR3 loop: CASSSLAGGTGELFF. The CDR3 DNA reads as TGTGCCAGCAGCTCCTTAGCGGGGGGCACCGGGGAGCTGTTTTTT.

This clone is a singleton in its sample. The chain combines TRBV9 with TRBJ1-6, with D possibly matching TRBD1 (6 bases). Per the germline V gene, CDR1 is SGDLS and CDR2 is YYNGEE. This CDR3 comprises 15 residues. The ends were cut back, 4 bases at V and 10 bases at J, with 18 bases in the middle. Here the CDR3 reads CASSPEVQGESPLHF. The CDR3 bases are TGTGCCAGCAGCCCAGAAGTACAGGGCGAATCACCCCTCCACTTT.

The chain carries TRBV12-5 and TRBJ1-1, with a possible D match to TRBD1 (5 bases). V lost 7 bases, J lost 1 base, and 13 bases lay in between. There are 14 residues in the CDR3. Germline V gene lookup returns CDR1 LGHNT and CDR2 FRNRAP. The CDR3 protein is CASANNGANTEAFF. As DNA, the CDR3 is TGTGCTAGTGCTAATAATGGGGCGAACACTGAAGCTTTCTTT. Supplemented by reference TRBV12-5 and TRBJ1-1, the full variable domain reads DARVTQTPRHKVTEMGQEVTMRCQPILGHNTVFWYRQTMMQGLELLAYFRNRAPLDDSGMPKDRFSAEMPDATLATLKIQPSEPRDSAVYFCASANNGANTEAFFGQGTRLTVV.

This chain links TRBV6-5 with TRBJ2-6; no clear D. Germline-derived CDR1 and CDR2 are MNHEY and SVGAGI. The CDR3 extends over 15 amino acids. V was clipped by 7 bases and J by 0 bases, with 10 bases between them. The CDR3 region has the DNA TGTGCCAGCATCACCCCGGGCTCTGGGGCCAACGTCCTGACTTTC. Its protein product is CASITPGSGANVLTF.

The rearrangement links TRBV25-1 to TRBJ2-2; D unclear. CDR1 MGHDK and CDR2 SYGVNS come from the germline V gene. V was cut by 4 bases and J by 5 bases, with 11 bases left in between. This CDR3 is built from 14 residues. CDR3 in amino acids: CASSGRSSTGELFF. CDR3 in DNA: TGTGCCAGCAGTGGTCGGAGTTCGACCGGGGAGCTGTTTTTT.

The chain links TRBV29-1 to TRBJ2-3, with 10 positions matching TRBD1. J was trimmed by 14 bases and V by 5 bases; bases with no gene match: 7. Germline values: CDR1 SQVTM, CDR2 ANQGSEA. The CDR3 loop spans 11 amino acids. In nucleotides, the CDR3 is TGCAGCGTTTGGGGGACAGGGGAAGGGTATTTT. Translation: CSVWGTGEGYF.

This chain joins TRBV10-3 and TRBJ1-2; 8 nucleotides agree with TRBD1. CDR3 length: 16 residues. Germline CDR1 is ENHRY and CDR2 is SYGVKD. The ends lost 10 bases at V and 0 bases at J; junction bases unmatched: 13. CDR3 nucleotide sequence: TGTGCCACGCTGGGGACAGGCCAAGCGGCTAACTATGGCTACACCTTC. It encodes CATLGTGQAANYGYTF.

This chain uses TRBV5-1 with TRBJ2-5; 8 bases align to TRBD1. After removal of 4 bases from V and 3 bases from J, the junction contained 5 bases not matched to a gene. This CDR3 has 14 residues. From germline, CDR1 is SGHRS and CDR2 YFSETQ. CDR3 DNA sequence: TGCGCCAGCAGCGGCGGACAGGGTGAAGAGACCCAGTACTTC. This encodes CASSGGQGEETQYF.

J is TRBJ1-1 and V is TRBV6-5; D remains unclear. The V and J ends lost 5 bases and 0 bases respectively, with 13 bases between them. The CDR3 runs to 15 residues. Germline CDR1 reads MNHEY; CDR2 reads SVGAGI. CDR3 sequence reads: CASSPAHDLNTEAFF. CDR3 bases: TGTGCCAGCAGTCCAGCCCACGACTTGAACACTGAAGCTTTCTTT.

In this sample, this clone turned up once. This sequence joins TRBV27 and TRBJ1-4; the D gene is possibly TRBD1 (6 bases). Germline V lookup: CDR1 MNHEY, CDR2 SMNVEV (reference sequence). The CDR3 is 15 residues long. The germline V and J ends were trimmed by 3 bases and 6 bases, with 14 bases remaining between them. The CDR3: CASSFWGTRDEKLFF. DNA of the CDR3: TGTGCCAGCAGTTTCTGGGGGACACGAGATGAAAAACTGTTTTTT. Full variable domain (missing parts from reference TRBV27 and TRBJ1-4): EAQVTQNPRYLITVTGKKLTVTCSQNMNHEYMSWYRQDPGLGLRQIYYSMNVEVTDKGDVPEGYKVSRKEKRNFPLILESPSPNQTSLYFCASSFWGTRDEKLFFGSGTQLSVL.

The rearrangement links TRBV5-4 to TRBJ2-7; 7 nucleotides agree with TRBD2. The junction had 6 bases not matched to a gene; V was cut back by 2 bases and J by 1 base. CDR1 is SGHNT, CDR2 YYREEE, per germline (reference sequence). The CDR3 totals 15 residues. The CDR3 DNA reads as TGTGCCAGCAGCTTTGGCGGGAGCTCTTCCTACGAGCAGTACTTC. Its translation: CASSFGGSSSYEQYF.

For the CDR3, the DNA is TGTGCCAGCAAGAGGGGGGTTGGGGGACAGAGGAACACTGAAGCTTTCTTT. Encoded protein: CASKRGVGGQRNTEAFF. This chain uses TRBV2 with TRBJ1-1; 7 nucleotides align to TRBD1. The CDR3 covers 17 residues. CDR1 SNHLY and CDR2 FYNNEI come from the germline V gene. The V and J ends lost 7 bases and 1 base, in that order; junction bases with no gene match: 15. Filled out from reference TRBV2 and TRBJ1-1, the complete variable domain reads EPEVTQTPSHQVTQMGQEVILRCVPISNHLYFYWYRQILGQKVEFLVSFYNNEISEKSEIFDDQFSVERPDGSNFTLKIRSTKLEDSAMYFCASKRGVGGQRNTEAFFGQGTRLTVV.

The chain combines TRBV5-4 with TRBJ1-2, with 8 bases lining up with TRBD1. The CDR3 length is 17 residues. Trimming cost V 6 bases and J 5 bases; bases outside gene matches: 18. The germline V gene encodes CDR1 SGHNT and CDR2 YYREEE (reference sequence). CDR3: CASKERTGQAGMYGYTF. For the CDR3, the DNA is TGTGCCAGCAAAGAAAGAACGGGACAGGCCGGAATGTATGGCTACACCTTC.

This clone turned up a few times. The chain links TRBV27 to TRBJ1-1; D not certain. This CDR3 is 13 amino acids long. The ends were cut back, 8 bases at V and 3 bases at J, with 13 bases in the middle. Germline values: CDR1 MNHEY, CDR2 SMNVEV (reference sequence). The CDR3 nucleotides are TGTGCCAGCTCCTGGGGAGGGTACACTGAAGCTTTCTTT. Encoded protein: CASSWGGYTEAFF.

There are a few counts of this clone. The chain combines TRBV10-3 with TRBJ2-3; D is possibly TRBD2 (5 bases). Germline V CDR1 and CDR2: ENHRY, SYGVKD. With 6 bases removed from V and 2 bases from J, the gap between germline ends came to 18 bases. The CDR3 is 16 residues long. The CDR3 sequence: CAISPGTPIPTDTQYF. The DNA of the CDR3 is TGTGCCATCAGCCCGGGAACCCCTATTCCCACAGATACGCAGTATTTT.

Only one count was recorded for this clone. The rearrangement uses TRBV2 and TRBJ2-7, with no clear D. With 6 bases removed from V and 2 bases from J, the gap between germline ends came to 2 bases. Germline CDR1 SNHLY, CDR2 FYNNEI. This CDR3 has 10 amino acids. CDR3 in DNA: TGTGCCAGCAGCGCCTACGAGCAGTACTTC. Its protein is CASSAYEQYF.